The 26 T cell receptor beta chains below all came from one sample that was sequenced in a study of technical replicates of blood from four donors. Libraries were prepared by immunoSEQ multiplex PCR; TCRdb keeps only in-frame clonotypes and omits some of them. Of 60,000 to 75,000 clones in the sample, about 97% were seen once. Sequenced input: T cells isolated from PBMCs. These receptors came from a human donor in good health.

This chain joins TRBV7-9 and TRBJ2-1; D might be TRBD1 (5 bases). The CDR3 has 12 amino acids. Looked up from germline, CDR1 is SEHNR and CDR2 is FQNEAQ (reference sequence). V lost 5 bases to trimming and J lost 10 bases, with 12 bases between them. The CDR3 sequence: CASSVLRTEQFF. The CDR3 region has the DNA TGTGCCAGCAGCGTCCTACGGACAGAGCAGTTCTTC.

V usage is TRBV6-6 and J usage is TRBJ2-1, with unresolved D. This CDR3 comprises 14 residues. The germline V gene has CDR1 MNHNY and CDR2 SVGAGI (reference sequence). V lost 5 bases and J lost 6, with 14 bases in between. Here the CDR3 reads CASSPSDVPNEQFF. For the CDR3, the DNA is TGTGCCAGCAGTCCCAGCGACGTCCCCAATGAGCAGTTCTTC.

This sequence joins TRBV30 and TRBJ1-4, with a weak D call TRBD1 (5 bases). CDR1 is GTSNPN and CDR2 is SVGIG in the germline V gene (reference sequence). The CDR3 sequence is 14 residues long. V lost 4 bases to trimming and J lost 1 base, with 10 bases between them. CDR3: CAWTPGVTNEKLFF. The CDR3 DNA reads TGTGCCTGGACCCCGGGGGTAACTAATGAAAAACTGTTTTTT.

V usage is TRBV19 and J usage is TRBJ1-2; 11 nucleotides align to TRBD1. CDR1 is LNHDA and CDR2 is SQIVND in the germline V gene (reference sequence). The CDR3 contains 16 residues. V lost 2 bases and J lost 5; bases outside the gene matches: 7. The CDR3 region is CASSITRDRGFYGYTF. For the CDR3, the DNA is TGTGCCAGTAGTATAACGCGGGACAGGGGGTTTTATGGCTACACCTTC.

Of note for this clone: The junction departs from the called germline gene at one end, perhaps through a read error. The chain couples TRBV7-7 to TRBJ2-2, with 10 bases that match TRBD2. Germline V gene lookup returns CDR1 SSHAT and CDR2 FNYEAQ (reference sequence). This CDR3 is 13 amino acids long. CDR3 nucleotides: TGTGCTAGCAGCGGGAGGGCATCCGGGGAGCTGTTTTTT. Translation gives CASSGRASGELFF.

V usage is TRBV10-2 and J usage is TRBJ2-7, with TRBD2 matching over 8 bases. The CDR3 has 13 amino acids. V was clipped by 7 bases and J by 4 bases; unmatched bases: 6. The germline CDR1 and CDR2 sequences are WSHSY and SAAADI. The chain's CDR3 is CASTGGRIYEQYF. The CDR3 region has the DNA TGCGCCAGCACAGGCGGGAGGATATACGAGCAGTACTTC.

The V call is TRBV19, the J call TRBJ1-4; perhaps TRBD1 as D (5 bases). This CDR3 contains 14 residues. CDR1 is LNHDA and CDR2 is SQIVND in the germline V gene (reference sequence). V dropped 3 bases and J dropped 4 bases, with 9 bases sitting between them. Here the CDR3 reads CASSIQGGNEKLFF. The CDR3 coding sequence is TGTGCCAGTAGTATCCAGGGAGGTAATGAAAAACTGTTTTTT. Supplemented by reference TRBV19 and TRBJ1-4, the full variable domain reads DGGITQSPKYLFRKEGQNVTLSCEQNLNHDAMYWYRQDPGQGLRLIYYSQIVNDFQKGDIAEGYSVSREKKESFPLTVTSAQKNPTAFYLCASSIQGGNEKLFFGSGTQLSVL.

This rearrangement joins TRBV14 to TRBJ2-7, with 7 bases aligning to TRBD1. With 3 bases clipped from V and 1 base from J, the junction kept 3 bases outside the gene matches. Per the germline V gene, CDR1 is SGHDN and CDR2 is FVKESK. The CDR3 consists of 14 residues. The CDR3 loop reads CASSHNRGSYEQYF. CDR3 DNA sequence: TGTGCCAGCAGCCATAACAGGGGATCCTACGAGCAGTACTTC.

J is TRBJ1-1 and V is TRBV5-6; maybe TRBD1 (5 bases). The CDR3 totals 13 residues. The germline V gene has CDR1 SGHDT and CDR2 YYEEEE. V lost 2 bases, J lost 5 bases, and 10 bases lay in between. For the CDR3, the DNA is TGTGCCAGCAGCTTAGGAAGGGGAACTGAAGCTTTCTTT. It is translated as CASSLGRGTEAFF.

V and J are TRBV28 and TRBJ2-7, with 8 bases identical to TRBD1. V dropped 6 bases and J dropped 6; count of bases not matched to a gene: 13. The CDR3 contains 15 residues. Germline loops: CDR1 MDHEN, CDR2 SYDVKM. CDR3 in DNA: TGTGCCAGCAGCTCCTCTGGACAGGGTCAAGGCGAGCAGTACTTC. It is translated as CASSSSGQGQGEQYF.

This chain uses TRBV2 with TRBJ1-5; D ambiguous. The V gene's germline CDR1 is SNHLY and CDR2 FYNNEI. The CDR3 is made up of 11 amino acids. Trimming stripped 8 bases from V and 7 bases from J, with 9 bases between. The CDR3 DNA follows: TGTGCCAGCCGACTTAGGCAGCCCCAGCATTTT. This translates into CASRLRQPQHF. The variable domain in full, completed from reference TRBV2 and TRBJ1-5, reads EPEVTQTPSHQVTQMGQEVILRCVPISNHLYFYWYRQILGQKVEFLVSFYNNEISEKSEIFDDQFSVERPDGSNFTLKIRSTKLEDSAMYFCASRLRQPQHFGDGTRLSIL.

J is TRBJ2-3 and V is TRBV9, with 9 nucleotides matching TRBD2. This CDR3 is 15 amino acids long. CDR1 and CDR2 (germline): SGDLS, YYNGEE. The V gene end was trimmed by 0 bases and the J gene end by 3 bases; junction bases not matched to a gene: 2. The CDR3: CASSVEAGGTDTQYF. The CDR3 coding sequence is TGTGCCAGCAGCGTAGAGGCGGGAGGGACAGATACGCAGTATTTT. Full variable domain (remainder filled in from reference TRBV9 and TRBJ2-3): DSGVTQTPKHLITATGQRVTLRCSPRSGDLSVYWYQQSLDQGLQFLIQYYNGEERAKGNILERFSAQQFPDLHSELNLSSLELGDSALYFCASSVEAGGTDTQYFGPGTRLTVL.

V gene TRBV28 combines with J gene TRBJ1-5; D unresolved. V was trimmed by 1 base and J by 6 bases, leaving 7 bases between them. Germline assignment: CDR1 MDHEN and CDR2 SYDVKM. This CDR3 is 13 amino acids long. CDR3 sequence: CASSLYSSQPQHF. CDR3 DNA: TGTGCCAGCAGTTTATATTCGAGTCAGCCCCAGCATTTT. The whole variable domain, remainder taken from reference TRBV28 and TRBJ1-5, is DVKVTQSSRYLVKRTGEKVFLECVQDMDHENMFWYRQDPGLGLRLIYFSYDVKMKEKGDIPEGYSVSREKKERFSLILESASTNQTSMYLCASSLYSSQPQHFGDGTRLSIL.

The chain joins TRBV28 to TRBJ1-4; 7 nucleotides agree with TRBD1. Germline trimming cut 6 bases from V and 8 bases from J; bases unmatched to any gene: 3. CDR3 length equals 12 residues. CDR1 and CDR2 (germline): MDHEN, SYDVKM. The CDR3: CASRTGNEKLFF. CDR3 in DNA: TGTGCCAGCAGGACAGGGAACGAAAAACTGTTTTTT. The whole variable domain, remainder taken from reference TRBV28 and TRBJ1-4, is DVKVTQSSRYLVKRTGEKVFLECVQDMDHENMFWYRQDPGLGLRLIYFSYDVKMKEKGDIPEGYSVSREKKERFSLILESASTNQTSMYLCASRTGNEKLFFGSGTQLSVL.

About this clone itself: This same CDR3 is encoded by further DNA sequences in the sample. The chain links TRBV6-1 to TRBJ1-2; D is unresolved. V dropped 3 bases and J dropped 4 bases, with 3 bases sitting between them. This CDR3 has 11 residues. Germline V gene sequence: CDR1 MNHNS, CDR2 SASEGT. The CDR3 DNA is TGTGCCAGCAGTGACCGCTATGGCTACACCTTC. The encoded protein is CASSDRYGYTF.

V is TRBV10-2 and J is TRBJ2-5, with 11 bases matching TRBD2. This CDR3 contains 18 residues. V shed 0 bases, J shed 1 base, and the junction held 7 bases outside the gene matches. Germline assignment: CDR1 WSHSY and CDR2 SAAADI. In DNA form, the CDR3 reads TGCGCCAGCAGTGAGTCGATACGGACTAGCGGGTTCCAAGAGACCCAGTACTTC. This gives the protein CASSESIRTSGFQETQYF.

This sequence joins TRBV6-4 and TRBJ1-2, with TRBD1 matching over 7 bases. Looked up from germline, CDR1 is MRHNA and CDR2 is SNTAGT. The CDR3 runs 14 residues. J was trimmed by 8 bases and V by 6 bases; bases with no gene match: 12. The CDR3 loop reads CASSPGQLDGGYTF. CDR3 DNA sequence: TGTGCCAGCAGCCCGGGACAGTTGGATGGAGGCTACACCTTC.

The CDR3 sequence: CAWTTALGETQYF. In nucleotides, the CDR3 is TGTGCCTGGACCACAGCACTGGGAGAGACCCAGTACTTC. V usage is TRBV30 and J usage is TRBJ2-5; D ambiguous. V lost 4 bases and J lost 4, with 13 bases in between. Germline V gives CDR1 GTSNPN, CDR2 SVGIG (reference sequence). This CDR3 contains 13 residues.

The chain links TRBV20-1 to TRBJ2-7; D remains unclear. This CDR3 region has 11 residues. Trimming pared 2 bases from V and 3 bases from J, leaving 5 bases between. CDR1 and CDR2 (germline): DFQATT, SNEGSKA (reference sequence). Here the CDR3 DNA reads TGCAGTGCTAGATTCTACTACGAGCAGTACTTC. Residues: CSARFYYEQYF.

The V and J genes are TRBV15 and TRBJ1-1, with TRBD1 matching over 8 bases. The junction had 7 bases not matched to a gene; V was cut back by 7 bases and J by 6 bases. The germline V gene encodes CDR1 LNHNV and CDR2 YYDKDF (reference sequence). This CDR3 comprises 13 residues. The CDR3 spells CATTPGGAPEAFF. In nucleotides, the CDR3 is TGTGCCACCACTCCAGGGGGCGCGCCTGAAGCTTTCTTT. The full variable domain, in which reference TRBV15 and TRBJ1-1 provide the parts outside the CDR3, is DAMVIQNPRYQVTQFGKPVTLSCSQTLNHNVMYWYQQKSSQAPKLLFHYYDKDFNNEADTPDNFQSRRPNTSFCFLDIRSPGLGDTAMYLCATTPGGAPEAFFGQGTRLTVV.

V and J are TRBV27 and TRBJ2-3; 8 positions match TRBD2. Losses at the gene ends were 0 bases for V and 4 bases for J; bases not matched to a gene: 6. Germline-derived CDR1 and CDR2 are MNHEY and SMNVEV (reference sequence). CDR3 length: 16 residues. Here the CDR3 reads CASSLSSGIMADTQYF. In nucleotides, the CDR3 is TGTGCCAGCAGTTTATCTAGCGGGATTATGGCAGATACGCAGTATTTT.

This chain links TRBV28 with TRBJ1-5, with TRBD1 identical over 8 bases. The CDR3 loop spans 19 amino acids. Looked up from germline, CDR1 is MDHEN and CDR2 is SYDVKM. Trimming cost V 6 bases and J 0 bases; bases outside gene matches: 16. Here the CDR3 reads CASSRDPGQVIGSNQPQHF. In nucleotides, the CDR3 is TGTGCCAGCAGCCGAGACCCGGGACAGGTAATTGGTAGCAATCAGCCCCAGCATTTT.

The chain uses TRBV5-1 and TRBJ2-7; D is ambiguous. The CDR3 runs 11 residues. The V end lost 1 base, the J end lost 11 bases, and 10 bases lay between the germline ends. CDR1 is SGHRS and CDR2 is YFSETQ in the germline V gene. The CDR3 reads CASSLLGWKYF. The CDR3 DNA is TGCGCCAGCAGCTTGCTCGGGTGGAAGTACTTC.

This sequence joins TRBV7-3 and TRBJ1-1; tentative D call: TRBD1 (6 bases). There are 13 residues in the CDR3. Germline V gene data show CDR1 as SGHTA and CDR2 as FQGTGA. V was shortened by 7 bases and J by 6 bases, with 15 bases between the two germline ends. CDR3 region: CASTYGGLAEAFF. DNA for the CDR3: TGTGCCAGCACCTATGGGGGCCTCGCTGAAGCTTTCTTT.

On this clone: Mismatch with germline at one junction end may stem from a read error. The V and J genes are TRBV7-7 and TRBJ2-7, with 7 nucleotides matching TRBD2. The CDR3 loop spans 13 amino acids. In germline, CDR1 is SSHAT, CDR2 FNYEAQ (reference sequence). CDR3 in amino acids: CASSPGGLYEQYF. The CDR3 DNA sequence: TGTGCTAGCAGCCCGGGGGGACTTTACGAGCAGTACTTC.

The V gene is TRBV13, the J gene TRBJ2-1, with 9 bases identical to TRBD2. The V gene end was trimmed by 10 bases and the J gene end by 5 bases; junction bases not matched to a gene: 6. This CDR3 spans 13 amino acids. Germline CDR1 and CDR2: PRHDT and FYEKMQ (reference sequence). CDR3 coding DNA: TGTGCCACCGGGACTAGCCCCGACAATGAGCAGTTCTTC. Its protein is CATGTSPDNEQFF.